Listed below are T cell receptor beta chains from one sample, sequenced in a study of blood T cell repertoires in COVID-19. Sequencing was performed with immunoSEQ multiplex PCR; in TCRdb, only in-frame clones are kept and a portion is missing. The sample consists of 190,000 or so clones, around 83% of them appearing once. Source material: peripheral blood. These receptors originate from a woman in her twenties or thirties with active or convalescent COVID-19. Each CDR3 is given with its conserved first and last residue. Fields, in order: clone size, D gene, J gene, V gene, CDR3 DNA, CDR3 protein. A D gene is named only where the DNA matches it firmly. The size field is filled for only some rows; it gives once, few, many or a size class.

size: -; D: TRBD1; J: TRBJ1-1; V: TRBV7-6; DNA: TGTGCCAGCAGCTCAACAGGACAGGCGGGCACTGAAGCTTTCTTT; CDR3: CASSSTGQAGTEAFF
size: -; D: TRBD1; J: TRBJ1-2; V: TRBV11-2; DNA: TGTGCCAGCAGCTTAAGACAGGGGGCCTATGGCTACACCTTC; CDR3: CASSLRQGAYGYTF
size: -; D: -; J: TRBJ2-5; V: TRBV28; DNA: TGTGCCAGCAGTGAAGTCGGGGGAGAGACCCAGTACTTC; CDR3: CASSEVGGETQYF
size: -; D: -; J: TRBJ2-1; V: TRBV7-9; DNA: TGTGCCAGCAGCTACCAGGTCGATGAGCAGTTCTTC; CDR3: CASSYQVDEQFF
size: -; D: -; J: TRBJ1-2; V: TRBV6-5; DNA: TGTGCCAGCACCGTAATCGGGACTCCAGACACCTTC; CDR3: CASTVIGTPDTF
size: -; D: -; J: TRBJ1-2; V: TRBV6-5; DNA: TGTGCCAGCAGAGCAGGGTTTGGCTATGGCTACACCTTC; CDR3: CASRAGFGYGYTF
size: -; D: TRBD1; J: TRBJ1-4; V: TRBV4-2; DNA: TGTGCCAGCAGCCAAGGGACAGGGAATGAAAAACTGTTTTTT; CDR3: CASSQGTGNEKLFF
size: -; D: TRBD2; J: TRBJ2-7; V: TRBV15; DNA: TGTGCCACCTGCGCCTGGTTGAGCGGGGGAGTGACGGACGAGCAGTACTTC; CDR3: CATCAWLSGGVTDEQYF
size: -; D: TRBD1; J: TRBJ2-5; V: TRBV2; DNA: TGTGCCAGCAGTGAAAGGGGGCGAGTGGAGACCCAGTACTTC; CDR3: CASSERGRVETQYF
size: -; D: TRBD1; J: TRBJ1-2; V: TRBV6-6; DNA: TGTGCCAGCAGGGGACAGGCGAGGGGCTATGGCTACACCTTC; CDR3: CASRGQARGYGYTF
size: few; D: -; J: TRBJ1-5; V: TRBV2; DNA: TGTGCCAGCAGTAAAGACCGGGGGTATCAGCCCCAGCATTTT; CDR3: CASSKDRGYQPQHF
size: -; D: -; J: TRBJ1-2; V: TRBV9; DNA: TGTGCCAGCAGCGTGGAGAAGGATTATGGCTACACCTTC; CDR3: CASSVEKDYGYTF
size: few; D: TRBD1; J: TRBJ1-1; V: TRBV3-1/TRBV3-2; DNA: TGTGCCAGCAGCCACCACGGACAGGGAGGCACTGAAGCTTTCTTT; CDR3: CASSHHGQGGTEAFF
size: -; D: TRBD2; J: TRBJ2-5; V: TRBV28; DNA: TGTGCCAGCAGCCGAGCGGGAGTGGAGACCCAGTACTTC; CDR3: CASSRAGVETQYF
size: -; D: TRBD1; J: TRBJ1-3; V: TRBV7-2; DNA: TGTGCCAGCAGCTTCCAGGGGGCGATAGGAAACACCATATATTTT; CDR3: CASSFQGAIGNTIYF
size: few; D: TRBD1; J: TRBJ2-1; V: TRBV2; DNA: TGTGCCAGCAGTGTGGGGACAGGGGTCCTCAATGAGCAGTTCTTC; CDR3: CASSVGTGVLNEQFF
size: -; D: -; J: TRBJ1-3; V: TRBV30; DNA: TGTGCCTGGAGTTTACAGGGAAGAGGTGGAAACACCATATATTTT; CDR3: CAWSLQGRGGNTIYF
size: -; D: -; J: TRBJ2-3; V: TRBV11-2; DNA: TGTGCCAGCAGCTTAGTTCTTGTATCAGGGTCGGATACGCAGTATTTT; CDR3: CASSLVLVSGSDTQYF
size: -; D: TRBD2; J: TRBJ2-1; V: TRBV6-5; DNA: TGTGCCAGCAGTTATGGGACTAGCGGGAATAATGAGCAGTTCTTC; CDR3: CASSYGTSGNNEQFF
size: -; D: -; J: TRBJ2-6; V: TRBV11-3; DNA: TGTGCCAGCAGCCTCCGGGACACCTACTCTGGGGCCAACGTCCTGACTTTC; CDR3: CASSLRDTYSGANVLTF
size: -; D: TRBD2; J: TRBJ2-1; V: TRBV5-4; DNA: TGTGCCAGCAGCTTGAAGTCGGGGGGGTATTACAATGAGCAGTTCTTC; CDR3: CASSLKSGGYYNEQFF
size: -; D: -; J: TRBJ2-2; V: TRBV5-6; DNA: TGTGCCAGCAGCTTTAACAGGGAACCGGTACGCGGGGAGCTGTTTTTT; CDR3: CASSFNREPVRGELFF
size: -; D: -; J: TRBJ2-2; V: TRBV7-9; DNA: TGTGCCAGCAGCTTCCCCCCCACAGGGCGGTCCGGGGAGCTGTTTTTT; CDR3: CASSFPPTGRSGELFF
size: once; D: -; J: TRBJ2-1; V: TRBV19; DNA: TGTGCCAGTAGTATAGATGAGCGGCCCAAAAATGAGCAGTTCTTC; CDR3: CASSIDERPKNEQFF
size: -; D: TRBD1; J: TRBJ1-1; V: TRBV30; DNA: TGTGCCTGGAGTGTCCCAGGGGGCAATCCTGAAGCTTTCTTT; CDR3: CAWSVPGGNPEAFF
size: few; D: TRBD2; J: TRBJ2-3; V: TRBV7-2; DNA: TGTGCCAGCAGCTTAGTGGGTGGGGCTAGCGGCCTCAATACGCAGTATTTT; CDR3: CASSLVGGASGLNTQYF
size: -; D: -; J: TRBJ1-1; V: TRBV18; DNA: TGTGCCAGCTCACCACTCCAGGGCCCTGAAGCTTTCTTT; CDR3: CASSPLQGPEAFF
size: few; D: TRBD2; J: TRBJ2-7; V: TRBV19; DNA: TGTGCCAGTAGTGCGGGACTAGCCTACGAGCAGTACTTC; CDR3: CASSAGLAYEQYF
size: -; D: -; J: TRBJ1-5; V: TRBV28; DNA: TGTGCCAGCCATTCGTCACTACAGGGATTACAGCATTTT; CDR3: CASHSSLQGLQHF
size: -; D: TRBD1; J: TRBJ1-1; V: TRBV2; DNA: TGTGCCAGCACTGGAGACAGGGCGAACATGAACACTGAAGCTTTCTTT; CDR3: CASTGDRANMNTEAFF
size: -; D: -; J: TRBJ2-7; V: TRBV11-2; DNA: TGTGCCAGCAGCTTGACATACAGGGGGAGGGTAGCTGTGAGCTACGAGCAGTACTTC; CDR3: CASSLTYRGRVAVSYEQYF
size: -; D: -; J: TRBJ2-1; V: TRBV12-2; DNA: TGTGCAAGTCGCTTAAAGGTACCAGGACAGTACAATGAGCAGTTCTTC; CDR3: CASRLKVPGQYNEQFF
size: -; D: TRBD2; J: TRBJ2-3; V: TRBV6-1; DNA: TGTGCCAGCAGTGAAGAGCGGGGGAGCACAGATACGCAGTATTTT; CDR3: CASSEERGSTDTQYF
size: -; D: -; J: TRBJ2-1; V: TRBV9; DNA: TGTGCCAGCAGCGTGGAGACCTACAATGAGCAGTTCTTC; CDR3: CASSVETYNEQFF
size: -; D: -; J: TRBJ1-5; V: TRBV5-1; DNA: TGCGCCAGCAGCCCCGGGACACGCTCGGGTCAGCCCCAGCATTTT; CDR3: CASSPGTRSGQPQHF
size: -; D: TRBD1; J: TRBJ1-2; V: TRBV7-8; DNA: TGTGCCAGCAGCCCGGTGGACAGGGGGCTGCTCTATGGCTACACCTTC; CDR3: CASSPVDRGLLYGYTF